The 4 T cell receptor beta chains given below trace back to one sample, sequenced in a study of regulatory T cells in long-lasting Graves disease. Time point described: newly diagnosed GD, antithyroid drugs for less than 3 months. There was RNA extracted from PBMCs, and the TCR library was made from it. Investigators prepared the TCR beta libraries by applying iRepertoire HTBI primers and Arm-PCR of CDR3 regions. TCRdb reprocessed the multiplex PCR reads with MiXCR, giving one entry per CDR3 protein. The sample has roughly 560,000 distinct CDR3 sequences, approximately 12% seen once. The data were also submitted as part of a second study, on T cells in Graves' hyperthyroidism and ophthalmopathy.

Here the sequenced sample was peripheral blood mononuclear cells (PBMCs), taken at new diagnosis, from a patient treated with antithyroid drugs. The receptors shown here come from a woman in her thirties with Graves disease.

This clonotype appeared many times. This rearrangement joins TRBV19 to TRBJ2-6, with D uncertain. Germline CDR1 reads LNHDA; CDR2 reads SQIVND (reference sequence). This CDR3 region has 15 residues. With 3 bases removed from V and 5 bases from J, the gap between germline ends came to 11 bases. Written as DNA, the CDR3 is TGTGCCAGTAGTATGGGGTATGTTCGGGCCAACGTCCTGACTTTC. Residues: CASSMGYVRANVLTF. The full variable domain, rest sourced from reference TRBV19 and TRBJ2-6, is DGGITQSPKYLFRKEGQNVTLSCEQNLNHDAMYWYRQDPGQGLRLIYYSQIVNDFQKGDIAEGYSVSREKKESFPLTVTSAQKNPTAFYLCASSMGYVRANVLTFGAGSRLTVL.

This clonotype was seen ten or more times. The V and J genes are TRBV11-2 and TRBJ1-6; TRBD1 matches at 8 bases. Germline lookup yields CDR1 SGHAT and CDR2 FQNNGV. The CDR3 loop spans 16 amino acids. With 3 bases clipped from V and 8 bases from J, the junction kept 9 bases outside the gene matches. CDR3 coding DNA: TGTGCCAGCAGCTTCTCCGGGACAGGCGGAGATTCACCCCTCCACTTT. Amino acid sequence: CASSFSGTGGDSPLHF. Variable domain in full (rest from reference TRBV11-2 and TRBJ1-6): EAGVAQSPRYKIIEKRQSVAFWCNPISGHATLYWYQQILGQGPKLLIQFQNNGVVDDSQLPKDRFSAERLKGVDSTLKIQPAKLEDSAVYLCASSFSGTGGDSPLHFGNGTRLTVT.

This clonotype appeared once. CDR3 DNA sequence: TGTGCCAGCAGCCACCCCGTCCTGGGACTAGCGGGGAGCACAGATACGCAGTATTTT. This encodes CASSHPVLGLAGSTDTQYF. This sequence joins TRBV11-2 and TRBJ2-3, with 13 bases that match TRBD2. Germline V gives CDR1 SGHAT, CDR2 FQNNGV. This CDR3 is built from 19 residues. J was trimmed by 0 bases and V by 5 bases; bases with no gene match: 11.

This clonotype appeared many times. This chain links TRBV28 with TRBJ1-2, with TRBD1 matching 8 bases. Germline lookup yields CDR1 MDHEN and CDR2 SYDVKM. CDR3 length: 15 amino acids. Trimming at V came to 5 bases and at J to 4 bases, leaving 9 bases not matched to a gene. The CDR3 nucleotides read TGTGCCAGCAGTCCCTGGACAGGGTATTCCTATGGCTACACCTTC. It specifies CASSPWTGYSYGYTF.